The 9 T cell receptor beta chains below were found in one sample sequenced in a study of blood T cell repertoires in COVID-19. Here immunoSEQ multiplex PCR was the method, and the copy in TCRdb shows in-frame clones only, minus some. The repertoire holds around 180,000 clones, approximately 85% seen once, with around 7% in the top ten. What was sequenced was peripheral blood. The receptors derive from an older man with COVID-19, enrolled during active disease.

V is TRBV7-2 and J is TRBJ1-4; possibly TRBD1 for D (6 bases). CDR1 SGHTA and CDR2 FQGNSA come from the germline V gene. The CDR3 consists of 14 residues. The germline V and J ends were trimmed by 8 bases and 8 bases, with 18 bases remaining between them. CDR3 sequence reads: CASHPGQGREKLFF. As DNA, the CDR3 is TGTGCCAGCCACCCCGGGCAGGGGCGGGAAAAACTGTTTTTT.

The chain uses TRBV12-3 or TRBV12-4 and TRBJ2-7; D is possibly TRBD2 (7 bases). The CDR3 totals 13 residues. V lost 3 bases and J 6 bases, leaving 12 bases between the germline ends. The CDR3 DNA is TGTGCCAGCAGTTTCGGGGGGCCAAGCGAGCAGTACTTC. It specifies CASSFGGPSEQYF.

This clone was seen only once. The J gene is TRBJ1-4, the V gene TRBV28; 9 positions agree with TRBD1. V gave up 4 bases and J gave up 2 bases; unmatched junction bases: 5. The CDR3 spans 16 residues. Per the germline V gene, CDR1 is MDHEN and CDR2 is SYDVKM. CDR3 in DNA: TGTGCCAGCAGTTACCTGGACAGGGGTACTAATGAAAAACTGTTTTTT. Translation gives CASSYLDRGTNEKLFF.

This chain joins TRBV2 and TRBJ1-1, with a weak D call TRBD1 (6 bases). The CDR3 contains 13 residues. Germline assignment: CDR1 SNHLY and CDR2 FYNNEI. With 7 bases removed from V and 1 base from J, the gap between germline ends came to 10 bases. The CDR3 is CASNTQGNTEAFF. The DNA for the CDR3 is TGTGCCAGCAATACACAGGGGAACACTGAAGCTTTCTTT.

The chain uses TRBV5-4 and TRBJ2-7; D may be TRBD1 (5 bases). Trimming pared 4 bases from V and 1 base from J, leaving 15 bases between. Per the germline V gene, CDR1 is SGHNT and CDR2 is YYREEE (reference sequence). The CDR3 has 15 amino acids. This chain's CDR3 is CASSIGARGSYEQYF. As DNA, the CDR3 is TGTGCCAGCAGCATTGGGGCAAGGGGTTCCTACGAGCAGTACTTC.

CDR3 protein: CASSLVSGYGYTF. In DNA, the CDR3 is TGTGCCAGCAGCTTAGTGAGCGGATATGGCTACACCTTC. The chain has TRBV7-2 and TRBJ1-2; D uncertain. The germline V and J ends were trimmed by 1 base and 5 bases, with 8 bases remaining between them. This CDR3 has 13 residues. Germline values: CDR1 SGHTA, CDR2 FQGNSA.

This chain connects TRBV12-3 or TRBV12-4 to TRBJ1-2; a weak D match, TRBD1 (6 bases). The CDR3 covers 13 residues. The V gene lost 8 bases and the J gene lost 6 bases, with 16 bases spanning the gap. CDR3 nucleotides: TGTGCCAGCGCCCCAGGCAGGGGCGATGGCTACACCTTC. This encodes CASAPGRGDGYTF.

The V and J genes are TRBV7-2 and TRBJ2-1, with 7 nucleotides matching TRBD2. The CDR3 extends over 14 amino acids. V dropped 6 bases and J dropped 4; count of bases not matched to a gene: 6. Germline V lookup: CDR1 SGHTA, CDR2 FQGNSA. CDR3 in DNA: TGTGCCAGCAGTTATCGGGGGGTTTACAATGAGCAGTTCTTC. Its protein product is CASSYRGVYNEQFF.

V gene TRBV6-1 combines with J gene TRBJ2-1; 8 positions match TRBD2. The CDR3 spans 15 residues. Trimming at V came to 1 base and at J to 8 bases, leaving 7 bases not matched to a gene. In germline, CDR1 is MNHNS, CDR2 SASEGT. Here the CDR3 reads CASSEDASGRDEQFF. The CDR3 nucleotides read TGTGCCAGCAGTGAAGACGCTAGCGGGCGCGATGAGCAGTTCTTC.